Sequencing of this T cell receptor beta chain was carried out in a study of CD8+CD57+ T cells in acquired aplastic anemia. The authors sequenced patients whose flow cytometry had shown CD8+CD57+ cell expansion. Remarks on this clonotype: One base away lies a much larger clone, so this may be a sequencing read error.

Genomic DNA served as template for TCR beta VDJ and CDR3 profiling. TCRdb ran MiXCR on the reads and lists one entry per CDR3 protein. Here the sample spans roughly 250,000 distinct CDR3 sequences, around 82% being singletons. V lost 0 bases and J 16 bases, leaving 22 bases between the germline ends. Germline V lookup: CDR1 SGHVS, CDR2 FQNEAQ. The CDR3 has 16 residues. The TCR originated in a human donor with aplastic anemia. The sample comprised sorted CD4+, CD8+, or CD8+CD57+ T cells (not recorded which) from PBMCs. The V gene is TRBV7-8, the J gene TRBJ2-6; perhaps TRBD2 as D (6 bases). The CDR3 loop is CASSLAGGPGTHYLTF. The CDR3 DNA reads as TGTGCCAGCAGCTTAGCGGGAGGTCCCGGTACGCACTATCTGACTTTC.